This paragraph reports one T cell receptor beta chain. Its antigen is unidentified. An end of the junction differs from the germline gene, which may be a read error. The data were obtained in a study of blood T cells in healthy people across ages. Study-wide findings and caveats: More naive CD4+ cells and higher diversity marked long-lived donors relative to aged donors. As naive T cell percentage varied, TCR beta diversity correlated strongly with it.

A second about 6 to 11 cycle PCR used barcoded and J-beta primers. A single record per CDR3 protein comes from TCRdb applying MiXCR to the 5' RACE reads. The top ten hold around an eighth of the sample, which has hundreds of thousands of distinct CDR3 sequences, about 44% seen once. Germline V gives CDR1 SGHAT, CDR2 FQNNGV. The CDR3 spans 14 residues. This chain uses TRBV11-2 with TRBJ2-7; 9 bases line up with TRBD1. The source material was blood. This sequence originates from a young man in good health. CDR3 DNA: TGTGCCAGCGGCTTTGGGACAGGGCACTACGAGCAGTACTTC. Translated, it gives CASGFGTGHYEQYF.